The rows below give T cell receptor beta chains drawn from one sample of a study of cytotoxic CD8 clonotypes in ibrutinib-treated CLL. TCRdb keeps only in-frame clones here, not all; method: immunoSEQ multiplex PCR. The table lists 35,000 or so clones, about 64% of them singletons. The sample consisted of PBMCs, taken at disease progression, from a patient treated with ibrutinib. The receptors were gathered from a human donor with chronic lymphocytic leukemia. Each CDR3 is given without its conserved first and last residue. D genes are given only for firm matches. Some rows have no size entry. The others give once, few or many, or a class for an expanded clone.

J: TRBJ1-6
V: TRBV2
size: few
D: .
CDR3: ASSPAGPLH

J: TRBJ1-1
V: TRBV19
size: .
D: .
CDR3: ASSIAYTEAF

J: TRBJ1-2
V: TRBV27
size: .
D: TRBD1
CDR3: ASSLGRGGGYT

J: TRBJ2-7
V: TRBV9
size: .
D: .
CDR3: ASSPGGAYEQY

J: TRBJ2-5
V: TRBV5-1
size: .
D: TRBD2
CDR3: ASSLEAGSGTQY

J: TRBJ1-1
V: TRBV5-1
size: once
D: .
CDR3: ASSSRGIAGQNTEAF

J: TRBJ2-5
V: TRBV5-4
size: once
D: .
CDR3: ASSFALLRDGQETQY

J: TRBJ2-7
V: TRBV11-2
size: few
D: .
CDR3: ASSPGDRPLEGEQY

J: TRBJ1-2
V: TRBV13
size: .
D: TRBD1
CDR3: AGNELRGHGYT

J: TRBJ2-6
V: TRBV27
size: .
D: TRBD1
CDR3: ASRGTGGGANVLT

J: TRBJ2-1
V: TRBV6-6
size: .
D: .
CDR3: ASSRGVGPF

J: TRBJ2-3
V: TRBV6-1
size: .
D: TRBD2
CDR3: ASSHLSGGLDTQY

J: TRBJ1-5
V: TRBV21-1
size: .
D: .
CDR3: ASSKEARIYNQPQH